This T cell receptor (beta chain) was sequenced for a study of tumor and adjacent non-tumor tissue in lung cancer (dated by TCRdb to 2017 to 2018). Turning to the overall study: By cancer type, the cohort comprised eleven to twelve adenocarcinoma patients, a couple of squamous cell carcinoma patients and 1 small cell lung cancer patient. TCRbeta CDR3 sequencing was performed on under 35 paired specimens, with one tumor sample and one normal lung sample collected per patient. The study compared bulk TCRbeta repertoires from lung tumor tissue and matched distant non-tumor lung tissue of more than 12 lung cancer patients. Among the approximately 15 patients, ages ranged from about 31 to 85 years, some ten were men and 5 were women, and disease was TNM stage I to III. A total of 95 million to 150 million productive TCRbeta reads were generated by sequencing, corresponding to an average of about 4.17 million reads per sample. What the work shows at the level of the full study, not this receptor alone: Only about 16 patients were included in the cohort, and the need for larger samples and more detailed clinical data was noted by the authors. Because peripheral blood was not sequenced, blood TCRbeta repertoires in the lung cancer patients of the study were not examined. Tumor tissue showed significantly higher TCR diversity (inverse Simpson) than normal lung tissue, at around 450 vs 150 (P = 0.0075, Mann-Whitney U test). TCR diversity was significantly higher in younger patients, and higher tumor TCR diversity was associated with shorter overall and disease-free survival. Neither the sequencing platform nor unique molecular identifiers are named or mentioned anywhere in the methods. The top 100 clones made up a significantly larger cumulative share of the repertoire in normal lung than in tumor tissue.

Bulk unsorted tissue served as the source for RNA extraction, and RNA quality was assessed using a NanoDrop ND-1000 and an Agilent 2100. Distant non-tumor tissue taken more than 3 cm from the tumor edge was used as the normal lung sample. All donors had newly diagnosed lung cancer, had not received prior chemotherapy, and were admitted for thoracic surgery in China between August and November 2014. Patients with previous radiotherapy or chemotherapy, or with another concurrent cancer, were excluded from the study. Surgical tissue pieces of about 1-2.1 cm3 were preserved in RNAlater solution and were kept at -80 degrees C until use. For CDR1 and CDR2, the germline V gene lists MGHRA and YSYEKL. The CDR3 goes from the cysteine to the phenylalanine over 14 residues. Only CDR3 DNA is held: 42 bases, read in frame from base 1. To prepare the library, multiplex PCR was applied. Sequencing was performed on an Illumina HiSeq 2500. TCRbeta libraries were built by three rounds of nested PCR using primers (Table S4), following protocols modified from ARM-PCR. Before sequencing, PCR products of 200-500 bp were cut from the gel and purified using the QIAquick gel extraction kit. In the source study's methods: Reads were cleaned using Trimmomatic, were merged into complete CDR3 sequences using FLASH, and were assigned to V(D)J germline segments using MiTCR. VDJtools was used to compute clonal diversity as the inverse Simpson's index. In-frame sequences lacking a premature stop codon were counted as productive reads. TCRdb applied fastp at Q25 and MiXCR to the public reads, then kept only in-frame beta chains. Each CDR3 protein gets just one entry, which takes the most common genes and DNA from the rows behind it. V and J calls and clone size were set by TCRdb, not the authors. This sample lists some 100,000 distinct CDR3 sequences; about 60% were detected once. The ten largest clones represent about 19% of the sample.

Concerning this clonotype: Its antigen is currently not known. A read error is possible here, since a much larger clone lies one base away.

This clonotype originated in a young man with non-small cell lung cancer. The rearrangement joined TRBV4-1 to TRBJ1-1, with a tentative D gene TRBD1 over 6 matching bases. The sample comprised distant non-tumor lung tissue. DNA sequence: TGCGTCAGCAGCCACCCGGACAGTAACACTGAAGCTTTCTTT. Translated, it reads CVSSHPDSNTEAFF.